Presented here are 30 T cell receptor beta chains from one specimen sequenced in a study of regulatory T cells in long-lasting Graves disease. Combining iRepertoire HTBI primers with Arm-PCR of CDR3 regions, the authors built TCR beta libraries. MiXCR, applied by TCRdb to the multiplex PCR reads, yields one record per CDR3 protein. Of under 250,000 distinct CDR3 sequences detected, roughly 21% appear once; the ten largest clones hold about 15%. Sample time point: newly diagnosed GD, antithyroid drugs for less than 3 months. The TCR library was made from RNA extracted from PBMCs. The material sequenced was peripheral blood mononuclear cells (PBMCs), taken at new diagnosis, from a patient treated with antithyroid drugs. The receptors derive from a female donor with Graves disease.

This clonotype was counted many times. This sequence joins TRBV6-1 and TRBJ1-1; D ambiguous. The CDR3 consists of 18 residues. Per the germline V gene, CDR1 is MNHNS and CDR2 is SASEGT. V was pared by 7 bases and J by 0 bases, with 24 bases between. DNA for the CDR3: TGTGCCAGCAACCCTTATAGGCCGATCCCAATAATGAACACTGAAGCTTTCTTT. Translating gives CASNPYRPIPIMNTEAFF.

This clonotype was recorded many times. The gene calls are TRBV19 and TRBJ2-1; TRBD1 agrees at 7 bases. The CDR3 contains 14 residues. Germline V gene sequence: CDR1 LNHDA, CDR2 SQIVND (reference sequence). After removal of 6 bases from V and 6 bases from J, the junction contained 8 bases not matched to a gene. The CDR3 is CASSTQQGFNEQFF. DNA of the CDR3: TGTGCCAGTAGCACACAACAGGGGTTCAATGAGCAGTTCTTC. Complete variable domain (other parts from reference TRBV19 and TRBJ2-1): DGGITQSPKYLFRKEGQNVTLSCEQNLNHDAMYWYRQDPGQGLRLIYYSQIVNDFQKGDIAEGYSVSREKKESFPLTVTSAQKNPTAFYLCASSTQQGFNEQFFGPGTRLTVL.

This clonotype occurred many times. The DNA of the CDR3 is TGCAGTGCCGCGACAGGGGGCGGCTATGGCTACACCTTC. Translating gives CSAATGGGYGYTF. V gene TRBV20-1 combines with J gene TRBJ1-2; TRBD1 agrees at 10 bases. Germline CDR1 is DFQATT and CDR2 is SNEGSKA (reference sequence). J gave up 4 bases and V 6 bases, and 5 bases lay outside the gene matches. This CDR3 region has 13 residues.

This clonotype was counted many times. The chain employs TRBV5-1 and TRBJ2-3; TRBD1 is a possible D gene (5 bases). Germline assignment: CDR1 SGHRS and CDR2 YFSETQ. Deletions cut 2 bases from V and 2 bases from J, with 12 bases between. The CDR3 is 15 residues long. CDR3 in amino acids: CASSFGDRNTDTQYF. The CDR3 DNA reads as TGCGCCAGCAGCTTCGGAGACAGAAACACAGATACGCAGTATTTT.

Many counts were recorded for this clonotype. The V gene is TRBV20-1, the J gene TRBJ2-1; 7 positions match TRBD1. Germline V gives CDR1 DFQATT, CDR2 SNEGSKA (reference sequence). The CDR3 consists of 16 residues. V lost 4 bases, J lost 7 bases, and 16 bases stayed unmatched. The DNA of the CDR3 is TGCAGTGCTAATTCCCCAGGACAGAAGGGACAGAATGAGCAGTTCTTC. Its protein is CSANSPGQKGQNEQFF.

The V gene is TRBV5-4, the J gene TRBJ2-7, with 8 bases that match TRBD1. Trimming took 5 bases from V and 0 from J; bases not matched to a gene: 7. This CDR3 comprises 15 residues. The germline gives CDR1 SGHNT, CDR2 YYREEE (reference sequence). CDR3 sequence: CASRPRGPTSYEQYF. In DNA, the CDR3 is TGTGCCAGCAGACCCAGGGGGCCTACCTCCTACGAGCAGTACTTC. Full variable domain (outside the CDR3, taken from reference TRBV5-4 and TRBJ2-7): ETGVTQSPTHLIKTRGQQVTLRCSSQSGHNTVSWYQQALGQGPQFIFQYYREEENGRGNFPPRFSGLQFPNYSSELNVNALELDDSALYLCASRPRGPTSYEQYFGPGTRLTVT.

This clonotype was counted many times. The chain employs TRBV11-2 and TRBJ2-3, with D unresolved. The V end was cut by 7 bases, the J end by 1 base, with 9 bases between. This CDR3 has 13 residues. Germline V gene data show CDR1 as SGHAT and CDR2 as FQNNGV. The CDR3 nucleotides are TGTGCCAGCACCCTCCGGCGCACAGATACGCAGTATTTT. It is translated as CASTLRRTDTQYF.

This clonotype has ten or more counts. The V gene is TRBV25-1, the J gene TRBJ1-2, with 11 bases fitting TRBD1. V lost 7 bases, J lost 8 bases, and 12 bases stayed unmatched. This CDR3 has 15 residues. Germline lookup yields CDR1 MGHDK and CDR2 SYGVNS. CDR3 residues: CASKSAGQGVGGYTF. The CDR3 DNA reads TGTGCCAGCAAGAGCGCGGGACAGGGGGTGGGAGGCTACACCTTC.

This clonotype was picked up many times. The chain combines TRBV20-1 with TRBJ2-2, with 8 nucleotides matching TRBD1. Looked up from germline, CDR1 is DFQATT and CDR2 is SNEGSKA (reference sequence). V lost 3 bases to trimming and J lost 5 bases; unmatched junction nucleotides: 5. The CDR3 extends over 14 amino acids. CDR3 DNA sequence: TGCAGTGCTAGGACAGGGGACGGTACCGGGGAGCTGTTTTTT. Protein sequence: CSARTGDGTGELFF.

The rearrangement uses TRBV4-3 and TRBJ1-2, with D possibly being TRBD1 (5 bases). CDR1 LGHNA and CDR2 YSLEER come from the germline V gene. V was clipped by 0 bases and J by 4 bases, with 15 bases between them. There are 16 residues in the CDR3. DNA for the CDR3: TGCGCCAGCAGCCAAGATGGTGGCAGGGCCCGCTATGGCTACACCTTC. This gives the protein CASSQDGGRARYGYTF.

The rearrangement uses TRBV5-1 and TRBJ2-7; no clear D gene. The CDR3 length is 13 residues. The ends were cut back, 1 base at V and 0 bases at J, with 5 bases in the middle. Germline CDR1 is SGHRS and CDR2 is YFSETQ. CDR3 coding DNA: TGCGCCAGCAGCTTGTACTACTCCTACGAGCAGTACTTC. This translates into CASSLYYSYEQYF.

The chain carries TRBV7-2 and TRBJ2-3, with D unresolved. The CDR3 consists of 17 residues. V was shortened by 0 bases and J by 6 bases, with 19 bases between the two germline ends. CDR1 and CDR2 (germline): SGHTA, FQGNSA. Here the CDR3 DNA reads TGTGCCAGCAGCTTAGCGGGCGGCTCAGGCCCCAGGGATACGCAGTATTTT. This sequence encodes CASSLAGGSGPRDTQYF.

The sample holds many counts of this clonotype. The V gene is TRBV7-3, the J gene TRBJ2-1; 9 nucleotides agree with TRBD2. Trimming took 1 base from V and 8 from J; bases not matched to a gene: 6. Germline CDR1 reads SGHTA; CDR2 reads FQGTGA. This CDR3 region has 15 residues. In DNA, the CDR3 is TGTGCCAGCAGCTTAAGCGGTAGCGGGGGCTATGAGCAGTTCTTC. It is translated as CASSLSGSGGYEQFF.

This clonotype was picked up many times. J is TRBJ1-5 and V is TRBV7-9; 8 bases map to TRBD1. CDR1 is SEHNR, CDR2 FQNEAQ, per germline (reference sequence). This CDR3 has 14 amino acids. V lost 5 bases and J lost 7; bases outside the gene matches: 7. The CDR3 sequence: CASSKGQGGQPQHF. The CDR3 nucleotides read TGTGCCAGCAGCAAAGGACAGGGAGGACAGCCCCAGCATTTT.

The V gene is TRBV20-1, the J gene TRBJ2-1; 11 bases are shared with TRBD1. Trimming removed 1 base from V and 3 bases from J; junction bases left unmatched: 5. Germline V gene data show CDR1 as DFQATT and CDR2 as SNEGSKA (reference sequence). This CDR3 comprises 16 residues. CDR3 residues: CSARAGQGGGYNEQFF. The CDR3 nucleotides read TGCAGTGCTAGAGCGGGACAGGGGGGCGGCTACAATGAGCAGTTCTTC.

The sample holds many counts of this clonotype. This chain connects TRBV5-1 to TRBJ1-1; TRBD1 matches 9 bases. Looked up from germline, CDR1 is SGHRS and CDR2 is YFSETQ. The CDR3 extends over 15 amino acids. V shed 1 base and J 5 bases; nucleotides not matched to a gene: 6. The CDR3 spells CASSLRGQGTTEAFF. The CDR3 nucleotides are TGCGCCAGCAGCTTGAGGGGACAGGGAACGACTGAAGCTTTCTTT. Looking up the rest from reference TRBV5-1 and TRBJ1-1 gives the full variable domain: KAGVTQTPRYLIKTRGQQVTLSCSPISGHRSVSWYQQTPGQGLQFLFEYFSETQRNKGNFPGRFSGRQFSNSRSEMNVSTLELGDSALYLCASSLRGQGTTEAFFGQGTRLTVV.

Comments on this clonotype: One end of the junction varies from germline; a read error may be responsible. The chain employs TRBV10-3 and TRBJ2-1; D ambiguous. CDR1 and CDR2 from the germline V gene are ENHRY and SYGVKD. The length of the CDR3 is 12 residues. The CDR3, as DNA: TGTGCCATCAGTGAGGGAGACCAGCGCGTAATCTTC. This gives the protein CAISEGDQRVIF.

CDR3 protein: CASSEGAHFSYHEAFF. In DNA form, the CDR3 reads TGTGCCAGCAGTGAAGGTGCCCATTTCTCCTATCATGAAGCTTTCTTT. The chain combines TRBV6-1 with TRBJ1-1, with D unresolved. The germline V and J ends were trimmed by 1 base and 7 bases, with 19 bases remaining between them. CDR1 and CDR2 (germline): MNHNS, SASEGT. This CDR3 region has 16 residues.

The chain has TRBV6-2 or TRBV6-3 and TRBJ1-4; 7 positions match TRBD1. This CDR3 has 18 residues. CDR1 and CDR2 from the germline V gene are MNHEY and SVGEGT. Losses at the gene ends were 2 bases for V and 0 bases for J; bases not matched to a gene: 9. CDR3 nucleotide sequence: TGTGCCAGCAGTTACGGCAGGGGGGGATTGTCAACTAATGAAAAACTGTTTTTT. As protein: CASSYGRGGLSTNEKLFF.

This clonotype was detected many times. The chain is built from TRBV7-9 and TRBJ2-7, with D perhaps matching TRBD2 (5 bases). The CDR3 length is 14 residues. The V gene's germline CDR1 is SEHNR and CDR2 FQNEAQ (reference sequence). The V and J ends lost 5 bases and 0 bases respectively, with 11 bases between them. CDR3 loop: CASSPGLSSYEQYF. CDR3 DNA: TGTGCCAGCAGCCCCGGACTTTCCTCCTACGAGCAGTACTTC.

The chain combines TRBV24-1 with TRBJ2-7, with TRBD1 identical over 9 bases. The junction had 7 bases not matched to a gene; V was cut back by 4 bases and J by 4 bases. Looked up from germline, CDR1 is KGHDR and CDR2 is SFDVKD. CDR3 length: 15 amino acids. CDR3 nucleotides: TGTGCCACCAGTGACTCAGGACAGGGGTTGTACGAGCAGTACTTC. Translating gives CATSDSGQGLYEQYF.

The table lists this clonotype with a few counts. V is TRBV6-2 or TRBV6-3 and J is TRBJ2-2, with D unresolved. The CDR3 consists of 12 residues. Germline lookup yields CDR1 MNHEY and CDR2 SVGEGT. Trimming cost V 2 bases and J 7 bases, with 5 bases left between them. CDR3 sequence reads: CASSYQDGELFF. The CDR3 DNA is TGTGCCAGCAGTTACCAGGACGGGGAGCTGTTTTTT.

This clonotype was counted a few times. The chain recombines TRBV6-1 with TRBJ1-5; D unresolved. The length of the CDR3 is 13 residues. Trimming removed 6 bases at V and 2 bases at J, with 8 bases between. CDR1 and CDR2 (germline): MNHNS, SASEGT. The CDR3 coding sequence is TGTGCCAGCAGAGAACACCGCAATCAGCCCCAGCATTTT. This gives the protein CASREHRNQPQHF.

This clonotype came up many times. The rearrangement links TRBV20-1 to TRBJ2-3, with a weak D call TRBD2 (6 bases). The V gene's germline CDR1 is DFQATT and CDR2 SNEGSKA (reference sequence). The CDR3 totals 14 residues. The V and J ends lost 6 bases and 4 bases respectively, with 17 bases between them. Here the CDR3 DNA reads TGCAGTGCCTTTGCGGGGTCTTCGGCAGATACGCAGTATTTT. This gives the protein CSAFAGSSADTQYF.

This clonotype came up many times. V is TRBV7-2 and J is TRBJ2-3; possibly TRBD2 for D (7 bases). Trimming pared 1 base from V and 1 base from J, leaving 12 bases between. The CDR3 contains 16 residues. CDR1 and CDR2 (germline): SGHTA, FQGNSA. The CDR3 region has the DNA TGTGCCAGCAGCTTAGTACAGGGAGGGGGCACAGATACGCAGTATTTT. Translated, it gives CASSLVQGGGTDTQYF. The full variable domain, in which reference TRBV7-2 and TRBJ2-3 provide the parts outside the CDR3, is GAGVSQSPSNKVTEKGKDVELRCDPISGHTALYWYRQSLGQGLEFLIYFQGNSAPDKSGLPSDRFSAERTGGSVSTLTIQRTQQEDSAVYLCASSLVQGGGTDTQYFGPGTRLTVL.

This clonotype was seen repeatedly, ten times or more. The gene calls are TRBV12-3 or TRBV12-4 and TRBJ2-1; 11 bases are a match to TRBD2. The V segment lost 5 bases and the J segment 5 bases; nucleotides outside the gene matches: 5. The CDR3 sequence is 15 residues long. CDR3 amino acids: CASSTGTSGNNEQFF. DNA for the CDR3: TGTGCCAGCAGTACCGGGACTAGCGGAAACAATGAGCAGTTCTTC.

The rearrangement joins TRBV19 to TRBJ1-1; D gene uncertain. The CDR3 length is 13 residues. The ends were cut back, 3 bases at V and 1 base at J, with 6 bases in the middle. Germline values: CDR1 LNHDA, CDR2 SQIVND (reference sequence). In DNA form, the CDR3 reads TGTGCCAGTAGTATGCTGAGGAACACTGAAGCTTTCTTT. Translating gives CASSMLRNTEAFF.

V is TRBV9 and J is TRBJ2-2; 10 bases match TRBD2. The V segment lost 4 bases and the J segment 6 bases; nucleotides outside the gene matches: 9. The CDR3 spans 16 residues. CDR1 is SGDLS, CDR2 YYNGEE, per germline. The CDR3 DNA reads TGTGCCAGCAGCCTGGAGGTACTAGCGGGATCCGGGGAGCTGTTTTTT. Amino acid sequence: CASSLEVLAGSGELFF.

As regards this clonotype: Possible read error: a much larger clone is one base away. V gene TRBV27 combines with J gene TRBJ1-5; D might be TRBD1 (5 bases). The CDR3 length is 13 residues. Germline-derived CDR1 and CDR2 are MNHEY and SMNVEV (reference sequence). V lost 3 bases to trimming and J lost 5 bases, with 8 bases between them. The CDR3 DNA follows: TGTGCCAGCAGTTTCTCGGGGGATCAGCCCCAGCATTTT. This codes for CASSFSGDQPQHF.

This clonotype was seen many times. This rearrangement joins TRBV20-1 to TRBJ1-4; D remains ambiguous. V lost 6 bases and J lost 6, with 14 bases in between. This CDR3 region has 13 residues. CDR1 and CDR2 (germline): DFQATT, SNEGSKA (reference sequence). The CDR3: CSAPTASYEKLFF. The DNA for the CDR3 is TGCAGTGCCCCCACAGCAAGTTATGAAAAACTGTTTTTT.